This TCR beta chain was sequenced during a study of blood T cell repertoires in COVID-19. The V and J ends lost 7 bases and 5 bases, in that order; junction bases with no gene match: 16. CDR3 length: 17 amino acids. Under the authors' procedure: Quantification of nucleated cells was approximated via reference gene primer amplification. The method was immunoSEQ multiplex PCR; TCRdb's version includes in-frame clones alone and lacks a portion of them. Clonal size and the V and J genes are those of that table, whereas D and trimming came from the DNA. The sample includes just over 90,000 clones, roughly 85% of them seen just once.

The sequence was collected from a human donor in a cohort sampled during active COVID-19. The sample was peripheral blood. J is TRBJ1-4 and V is TRBV23-1, with 7 nucleotides matching TRBD1. TRBV23-1 is annotated as an ORF whose role is uncertain. CDR3 nucleotides: TGCGCCAGCATCCATTACAGGGGAGTCGCGCCAAATGAAAAACTGTTTTTT. Its protein product is CASIHYRGVAPNEKLFF.